A selection of T cell receptor beta chains follows, all from one sample in a study of blood T cells in healthy people across ages. Each CDR3 protein gets one entry after TCRdb re-called the 5' RACE reads with MiXCR. The sample contains about 510,000 distinct CDR3 sequences, about 25% of which appear only once. These data were also reused for a study on T cells of mothers and their children.

The sample taken for sequencing was blood. The receptors were gathered from a boy younger than 10 in good health. CDR3s include the opening cysteine and the closing phenylalanine or tryptophan. A D gene is named only where the DNA matches it firmly. Expanded clones are given a class, and other clones once, few, many or no size at all.

j_call clone_size d_call v_call cdr3_aa cdr3_nt
TRBJ2-1 few TRBD2 TRBV4-3 CASSQGEAGSSYNEQFF TGCGCCAGCAGCCAAGGGGAAGCGGGAAGCTCCTACAATGAGCAGTTCTTC
TRBJ2-5 few NA TRBV2 CASSGRQPEETQYF TGTGCCAGCAGTGGTAGGCAGCCGGAAGAGACCCAGTACTTC
TRBJ1-2 NA NA TRBV7-9 CASSPRETDFYGYTF TGTGCCAGCAGTCCGAGAGAAACGGACTTTTATGGCTACACCTTC
TRBJ2-5 many NA TRBV7-2 CASSKRLRQFPETQYF TGTGCCAGCAGCAAAAGACTAAGACAGTTCCCAGAGACCCAGTACTTC
TRBJ2-7 NA TRBD2 TRBV10-3 CAISESNRDYSYEQYF TGTGCCATCAGTGAGTCGAACCGGGACTACTCCTACGAGCAGTACTTC
TRBJ2-3 NA TRBD1 TRBV5-1 CASSTTGGGSDTQYF TGCGCCAGCAGCACAACAGGGGGCGGATCAGATACGCAGTATTTT
TRBJ2-1 NA NA TRBV29-1 CSARDNLYNEQFF TGCAGCGCCCGGGACAACCTGTACAATGAGCAGTTCTTC
TRBJ1-2 few NA TRBV6-5 CASSRGGDNYGYTF TGTGCCAGCAGTAGGGGAGGAGATAACTATGGCTACACCTTC
TRBJ2-3 few NA TRBV5-1 CASSLEGQGGNTQYF TGCGCCAGCAGCTTGGAGGGGCAAGGAGGAAATACGCAGTATTTT
TRBJ2-7 NA NA TRBV5-1 CASSPGQVVEQYF TGCGCCAGCAGCCCGGGGCAGGTTGTCGAGCAGTACTTC
TRBJ2-6 few NA TRBV3-1 CASSQNGANVLTF TGTGCCAGCAGCCAAAATGGGGCCAACGTCCTGACTTTC
TRBJ1-6 NA NA TRBV6-1 CASSELIPLHF TGTGCCAGCAGTGAACTTATCCCCCTCCACTTT
TRBJ2-1 NA TRBD2 TRBV12-3/TRBV12-4 CASRRGLAIEQFF TGTGCCAGCAGGAGAGGACTAGCGATTGAGCAGTTCTTC
TRBJ1-1 many NA TRBV6-2/TRBV6-3 CASSNTEAFF TGTGCCAGCAGTAACACTGAAGCTTTCTTT
TRBJ1-1 NA NA TRBV5-1 CASSILGGDTEAFF TGCGCCAGCAGCATACTTGGAGGGGACACTGAAGCTTTCTTT
TRBJ2-4 few TRBD1 TRBV20-1 CSANGQGLAKNIQYF TGCAGTGCTAACGGACAGGGTCTCGCCAAAAACATTCAGTACTTC
TRBJ2-7 few NA TRBV19 CASKDLGKASYEQYF TGTGCCAGTAAAGATCTTGGCAAAGCCTCCTACGAGCAGTACTTC
TRBJ2-3 NA NA TRBV19 CASSIIGDGTDTQYF TGTGCCAGTAGTATAATTGGGGACGGCACAGATACGCAGTATTTT
TRBJ2-1 few TRBD2 TRBV5-1 CASSPTSGTISNEQFF TGCGCCAGCAGCCCCACGTCGGGGACTATTTCCAATGAGCAGTTCTTC
TRBJ1-4 few NA TRBV25-1 CASTHRDNEKLFF TGTGCCAGCACCCACCGGGATAATGAAAAACTGTTTTTT
TRBJ1-1 NA TRBD1 TRBV18 CASSPLRETGSSEAFF TGTGCCAGCTCACCACTCCGGGAGACAGGGTCCTCTGAAGCTTTCTTT
TRBJ1-2 NA NA TRBV7-6 CASSPGSWYGYTF TGTGCCAGCAGCCCAGGCAGCTGGTATGGCTACACCTTC
TRBJ2-7 NA TRBD1 TRBV28 CASSSGQDSSYEQYF TGTGCCAGCAGCTCTGGACAGGACAGCTCCTACGAGCAGTACTTC
TRBJ2-5 NA NA TRBV7-2 CASSFGSREETQYF TGTGCCAGCAGCTTTGGGTCCAGAGAAGAGACCCAGTACTTC
TRBJ1-1 few TRBD1 TRBV5-1 CASSKQGAKATEAFF TGCGCCAGCAGTAAACAGGGGGCAAAGGCCACTGAAGCTTTCTTT
TRBJ2-7 NA NA TRBV27 CASSTLTGPVSEQYF TGTGCCAGCAGTACACTGACGGGTCCCGTCTCCGAGCAGTACTTC
TRBJ2-1 NA NA TRBV12-3/TRBV12-4 CASSSSYEQFF TGTGCCAGCAGTTCCTCGTATGAGCAGTTCTTC
TRBJ2-1 many TRBD2 TRBV11-2 CASSLVLAGYNEQFF TGTGCCAGCAGCTTAGTACTAGCGGGCTACAATGAGCAGTTCTTC
TRBJ1-6 many NA TRBV5-1 CASSSQGGTPLHF TGCGCCAGCAGCAGCCAAGGGGGGACACCCCTCCACTTT
TRBJ2-1 few TRBD2 TRBV4-1 CASSQLREGSSEQFF TGCGCCAGCAGCCAATTGCGGGAGGGGTCTTCCGAGCAGTTCTTC
TRBJ1-6 NA NA TRBV3-1 CASSQEFSAPLHF TGTGCCAGCAGCCAAGAATTTTCGGCACCCCTCCACTTT
TRBJ1-2 NA NA TRBV5-5 CASSFASDGYTF TGTGCCAGCAGCTTCGCATCTGATGGCTACACCTTC
TRBJ1-2 NA NA TRBV30 CAWSVFTGSYGYTF TGTGCCTGGAGTGTGTTCACTGGCTCCTATGGCTACACCTTC
TRBJ2-3 NA TRBD2 TRBV11-2 CASRLAGGRTDTQYF TGTGCCAGCAGACTAGCGGGGGGGCGGACAGATACGCAGTATTTT
TRBJ1-2 NA NA TRBV6-2/TRBV6-3 CASSYVQGSYGYTF TGTGCCAGCAGTTACGTCCAGGGCAGCTATGGCTACACCTTC
TRBJ2-5 few TRBD2 TRBV20-1 CSGGGPKGTQYF TGCAGTGGCGGGGGGCCTAAAGGGACCCAGTACTTC
TRBJ2-2 NA TRBD2 TRBV5-1 CASTPSGGNTGELFF TGCGCCAGCACCCCTAGCGGGGGGAACACCGGGGAGCTGTTTTTT